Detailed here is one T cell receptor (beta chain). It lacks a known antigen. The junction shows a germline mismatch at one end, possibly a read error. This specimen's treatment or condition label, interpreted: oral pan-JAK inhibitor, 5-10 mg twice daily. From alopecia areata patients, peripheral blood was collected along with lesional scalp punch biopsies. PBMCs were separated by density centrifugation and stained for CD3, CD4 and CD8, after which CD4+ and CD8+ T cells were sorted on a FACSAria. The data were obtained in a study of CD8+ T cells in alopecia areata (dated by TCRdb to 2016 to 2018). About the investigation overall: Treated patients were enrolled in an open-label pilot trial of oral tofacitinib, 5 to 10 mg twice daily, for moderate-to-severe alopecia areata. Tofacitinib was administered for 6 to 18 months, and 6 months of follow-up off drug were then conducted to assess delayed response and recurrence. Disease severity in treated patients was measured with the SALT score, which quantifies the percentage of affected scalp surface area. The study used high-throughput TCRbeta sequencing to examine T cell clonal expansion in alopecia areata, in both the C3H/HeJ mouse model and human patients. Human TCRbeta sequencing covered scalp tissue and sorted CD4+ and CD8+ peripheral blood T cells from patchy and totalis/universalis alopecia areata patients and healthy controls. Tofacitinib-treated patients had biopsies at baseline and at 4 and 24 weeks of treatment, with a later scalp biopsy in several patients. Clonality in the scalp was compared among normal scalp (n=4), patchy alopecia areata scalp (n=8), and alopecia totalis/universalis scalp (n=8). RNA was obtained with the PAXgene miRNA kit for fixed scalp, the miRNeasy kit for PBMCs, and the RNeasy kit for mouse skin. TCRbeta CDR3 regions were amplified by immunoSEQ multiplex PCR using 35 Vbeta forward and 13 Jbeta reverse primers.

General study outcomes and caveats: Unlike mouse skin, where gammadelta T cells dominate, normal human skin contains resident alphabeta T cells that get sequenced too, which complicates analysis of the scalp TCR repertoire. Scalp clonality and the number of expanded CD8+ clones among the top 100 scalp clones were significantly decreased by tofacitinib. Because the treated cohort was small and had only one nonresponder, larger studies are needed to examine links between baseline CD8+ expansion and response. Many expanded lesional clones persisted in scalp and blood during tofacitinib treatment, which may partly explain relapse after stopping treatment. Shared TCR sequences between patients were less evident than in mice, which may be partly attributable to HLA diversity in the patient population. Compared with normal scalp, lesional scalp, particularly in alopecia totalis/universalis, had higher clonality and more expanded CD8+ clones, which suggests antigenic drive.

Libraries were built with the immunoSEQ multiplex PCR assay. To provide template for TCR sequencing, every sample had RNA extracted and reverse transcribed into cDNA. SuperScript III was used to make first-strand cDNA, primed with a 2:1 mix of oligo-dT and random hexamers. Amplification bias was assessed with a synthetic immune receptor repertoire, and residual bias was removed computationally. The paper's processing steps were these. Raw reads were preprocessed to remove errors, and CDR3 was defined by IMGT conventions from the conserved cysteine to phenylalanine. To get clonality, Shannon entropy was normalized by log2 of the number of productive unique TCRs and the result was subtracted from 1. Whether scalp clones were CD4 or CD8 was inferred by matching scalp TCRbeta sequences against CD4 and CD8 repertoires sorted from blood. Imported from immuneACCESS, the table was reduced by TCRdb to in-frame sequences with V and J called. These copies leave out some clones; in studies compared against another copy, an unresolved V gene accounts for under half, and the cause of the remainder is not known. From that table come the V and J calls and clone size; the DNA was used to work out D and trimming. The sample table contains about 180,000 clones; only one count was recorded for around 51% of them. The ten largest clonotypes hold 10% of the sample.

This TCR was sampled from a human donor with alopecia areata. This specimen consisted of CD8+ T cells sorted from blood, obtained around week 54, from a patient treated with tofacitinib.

CDR3 region: CASRRAREDVNF. The DNA sequence reads TGTGCCAGCCGCCGGGCTAGGGAGGACGTTAACTTC. In this chain, TRBV2 is recombined with TRBJ2-7; the D gene is perhaps TRBD2, on 6 matching bases. The germline V gene yields SNHLY for CDR1 and FYNNEI for CDR2. Reading from cysteine to phenylalanine, the CDR3 counts 12 amino acids. Just the 36-base CDR3 DNA is kept, in frame starting at base 1.